One sample yielded the 8 T cell receptor beta chains listed below, sequenced in a study of T cells in Graves' hyperthyroidism and ophthalmopathy. Amplification targeted TCR beta CDR3 regions from RNA transcripts. A first-round RT-PCR of the TCR CDR3 used the HTBI primer set. TCRdb reprocessed the multiplex PCR reads with MiXCR, giving one entry per CDR3 protein. Here the sample spans 350,000 to 500,000 distinct CDR3 sequences, approximately 13% being singletons. The specimen sequenced was blood. The receptors originated from a woman younger than 35 with Graves' hyperthyroidism.

V and J are TRBV5-8 and TRBJ2-1; D unclear. Germline-derived CDR1 and CDR2 are SGHTS and YDEGEE. The CDR3 covers 15 residues. Trimming took off 5 bases at V and 8 bases at J, with 20 bases between the two ends. This CDR3 is CASRMWAQGADEQFF. CDR3 nucleotides: TGTGCCAGCAGGATGTGGGCCCAAGGAGCCGATGAGCAGTTCTTC.

This chain joins TRBV28 and TRBJ1-2; the D gene is possibly TRBD1 (5 bases). V lost 3 bases and J lost 3, with 14 bases in between. CDR3 length: 15 residues. CDR1 and CDR2 (germline): MDHEN, SYDVKM. The CDR3 DNA reads as TGTGCCAGCAGTTTGTCCCAGGGTTTATACTATGGCTACACCTTC. Translation gives CASSLSQGLYYGYTF.

This clonotype was found many times. J is TRBJ1-3 and V is TRBV7-8; tentatively, D is TRBD1 (5 bases). The CDR3 has 22 residues. V was trimmed by 1 base and J by 0 bases, leaving 28 bases between them. CDR1 and CDR2 (germline): SGHVS, FQNEAQ. CDR3 bases: TGTGCCAGCAGCTTAGATCCGGTCTTCGGGGCCCCAACGGAGTACTCTGGAAACACCATATATTTT. Translation gives CASSLDPVFGAPTEYSGNTIYF.

This chain uses TRBV5-1 with TRBJ1-5; D gene unclear. Trimming left V 5 bases short and J 0 bases short, with 12 bases between. This CDR3 has 15 residues. The germline CDR1 and CDR2 sequences are SGHRS and YFSETQ. The CDR3 loop is CASRLGGDSNQPQHF. The CDR3 region has the DNA TGCGCCAGCAGGCTGGGAGGTGATAGCAATCAGCCCCAGCATTTT.

J is TRBJ2-2 and V is TRBV20-1; possible D gene TRBD1, 6 bases. The CDR3 is 14 amino acids. Trimming stripped 0 bases from V and 6 bases from J, with 11 bases between. The germline V gene has CDR1 DFQATT and CDR2 SNEGSKA (reference sequence). The CDR3 DNA follows: TGCAGTGCTAGAGAGGGACACCAGGCCGGGGAGCTGTTTTTT. Translated, it gives CSAREGHQAGELFF.

The chain combines TRBV5-1 with TRBJ2-7; D is uncertain. The CDR3 is 13 amino acids. Germline V lookup: CDR1 SGHRS, CDR2 YFSETQ. The V end was cut by 4 bases, the J end by 7 bases, with 15 bases between. Written as DNA, the CDR3 is TGCGCCAGCAGCCAGCAGGCGCAGAGAGAGCAGTACTTC. Its protein is CASSQQAQREQYF.

V gene TRBV7-9 combines with J gene TRBJ1-2; D ambiguous. Between the trimmed V and J ends, which lost 5 bases and 7 bases, there was a span of 14 bases. This CDR3 comprises 13 residues. Per the germline V gene, CDR1 is SEHNR and CDR2 is FQNEAQ (reference sequence). As DNA, the CDR3 is TGTGCCAGCAGCGATAGTTGGGATCTTGGCTACACCTTC. Residues: CASSDSWDLGYTF.

The chain carries TRBV20-1 and TRBJ1-1, with D hard to call. Germline assignment: CDR1 DFQATT and CDR2 SNEGSKA (reference sequence). V lost 3 bases and J lost 1, with 6 bases in between. The CDR3 has 12 residues. This CDR3 reads CSASDGNTEAFF. DNA of the CDR3: TGCAGTGCTAGCGACGGGAACACTGAAGCTTTCTTT.